The 9 T cell receptor beta chains in this list originate from one sample, sequenced in a study of blood T cell repertoires in COVID-19 (dated by TCRdb to 2019 to 2021). Receptor amplification or capture employed the immunoSEQ multiplex PCR assay. In its TCRdb copy, this immuneACCESS table keeps in-frame sequences only and misses some clones. Where compared with another copy, unresolved V genes explain less than half of these, and the others have no known cause. The table for this sample lists some 220,000 clones; 80% to 90% of them were counted only once. The ten biggest clones cover roughly a tenth of the sample. The sequenced sample consisted of peripheral blood. These receptor sequences come from a man aged 50 to 60 with active or convalescent COVID-19.

J is TRBJ2-7 and V is TRBV2; D is possibly TRBD2 (6 bases). The CDR3 has 15 residues. Trimming shortened V by 1 base and J by 2 bases, and 12 bases separated the two germline ends. Germline V gene sequence: CDR1 SNHLY, CDR2 FYNNEI. CDR3 DNA sequence: TGTGCCAGCAGTGAAGAACGCGGGACCACCTACGAGCAGTACTTC. This encodes CASSEERGTTYEQYF. The full variable domain, its missing parts supplied by reference TRBV2 and TRBJ2-7, is EPEVTQTPSHQVTQMGQEVILRCVPISNHLYFYWYRQILGQKVEFLVSFYNNEISEKSEIFDDQFSVERPDGSNFTLKIRSTKLEDSAMYFCASSEERGTTYEQYFGPGTRLTVT.

CDR3 nucleotides: TGTGCCAGCAGCTTAGATATTCCGCTAGCGGGTTACAATGAGCAGTTCTTC. This sequence encodes CASSLDIPLAGYNEQFF. V gene TRBV7-2 combines with J gene TRBJ2-1, with 8 bases matching TRBD2. Trimming cost V 1 base and J 4 bases; bases outside gene matches: 9. The CDR3 covers 17 residues. The germline gives CDR1 SGHTA, CDR2 FQGNSA. The variable domain in full, completed from reference TRBV7-2 and TRBJ2-1, reads GAGVSQSPSNKVTEKGKDVELRCDPISGHTALYWYRQSLGQGLEFLIYFQGNSAPDKSGLPSDRFSAERTGGSVSTLTIQRTQQEDSAVYLCASSLDIPLAGYNEQFFGPGTRLTVL.

The chain carries TRBV5-1 and TRBJ2-2, with 10 positions matching TRBD2. J was trimmed by 1 base and V by 0 bases; bases with no gene match: 3. CDR3 length: 17 residues. Germline-derived CDR1 and CDR2 are SGHRS and YFSETQ. The CDR3 here is CASSLAWTSGNTGELFF. In DNA form, the CDR3 reads TGCGCCAGCAGCTTGGCCTGGACTAGCGGGAACACCGGGGAGCTGTTTTTT.

This sequence joins TRBV28 and TRBJ2-2, with 14 bases aligning to TRBD2. The V gene end was trimmed by 7 bases and the J gene end by 4 bases; junction bases not matched to a gene: 8. The CDR3 extends over 17 amino acids. Per germline, CDR1 MDHEN and CDR2 SYDVKM. DNA of the CDR3: TGTGCCAGCATGAAGCCGGGACTAGCGGGAGTCACCGGGGAGCTGTTTTTT. It is translated as CASMKPGLAGVTGELFF.

This clone was seen many times. This sequence joins TRBV11-2 and TRBJ2-3; 12 positions match TRBD2. Germline V CDR1 and CDR2: SGHAT, FQNNGV. The junction had 12 bases not matched to a gene; V was cut back by 0 bases and J by 5 bases. This CDR3 spans 19 amino acids. The CDR3 spells CASSLEYGASGGAEDTQYF. As DNA, the CDR3 is TGTGCCAGCAGCTTAGAATATGGCGCTAGCGGGGGGGCGGAAGATACGCAGTATTTT.

This rearrangement joins TRBV5-8 to TRBJ1-5; tentatively, D is TRBD1 (6 bases). Germline loops: CDR1 SGHTS, CDR2 YDEGEE. V lost 0 bases and J lost 5, with 9 bases in between. There are 14 residues in the CDR3. Here the CDR3 DNA reads TGTGCCAGCAGCTTGGACAGGGTTGATCAGCCCCAGCATTTT. It codes for CASSLDRVDQPQHF.

The J gene is TRBJ2-6, the V gene TRBV2; the match to TRBD1 covers 9 bases. CDR3 length: 19 amino acids. J gave up 0 bases and V 6 bases, and 12 bases lay outside the gene matches. Germline CDR1 SNHLY, CDR2 FYNNEI. In nucleotides, the CDR3 is TGTGCCAGCAGCGGCGCTCGAGGACAGGGGAGCTCTGGGGCCAACGTCCTGACTTTC. Encoded protein: CASSGARGQGSSGANVLTF.

The J gene is TRBJ2-7, the V gene TRBV2; D is possibly TRBD2 (6 bases). Germline V gives CDR1 SNHLY, CDR2 FYNNEI. Trimming stripped 10 bases from V and 5 bases from J, with 18 bases between. This CDR3 has 13 amino acids. The CDR3 here is CATGGLGHDEQYV. CDR3 DNA sequence: TGTGCCACCGGGGGATTGGGTCACGACGAGCAGTACGTC.

This clone was seen just once. The chain has TRBV28 and TRBJ2-7, with D possibly being TRBD1 (5 bases). Germline V gene lookup returns CDR1 MDHEN and CDR2 SYDVKM. V was clipped by 5 bases and J by 0 bases, with 8 bases between them. CDR3 size: 13 residues. CDR3 nucleotides: TGTGCCAGCAGTGACAGCATCTCCTACGAGCAGTACTTC. Its protein product is CASSDSISYEQYF. Combining the CDR3 with reference TRBV28 and TRBJ2-7 gives the whole variable domain DVKVTQSSRYLVKRTGEKVFLECVQDMDHENMFWYRQDPGLGLRLIYFSYDVKMKEKGDIPEGYSVSREKKERFSLILESASTNQTSMYLCASSDSISYEQYFGPGTRLTVT.